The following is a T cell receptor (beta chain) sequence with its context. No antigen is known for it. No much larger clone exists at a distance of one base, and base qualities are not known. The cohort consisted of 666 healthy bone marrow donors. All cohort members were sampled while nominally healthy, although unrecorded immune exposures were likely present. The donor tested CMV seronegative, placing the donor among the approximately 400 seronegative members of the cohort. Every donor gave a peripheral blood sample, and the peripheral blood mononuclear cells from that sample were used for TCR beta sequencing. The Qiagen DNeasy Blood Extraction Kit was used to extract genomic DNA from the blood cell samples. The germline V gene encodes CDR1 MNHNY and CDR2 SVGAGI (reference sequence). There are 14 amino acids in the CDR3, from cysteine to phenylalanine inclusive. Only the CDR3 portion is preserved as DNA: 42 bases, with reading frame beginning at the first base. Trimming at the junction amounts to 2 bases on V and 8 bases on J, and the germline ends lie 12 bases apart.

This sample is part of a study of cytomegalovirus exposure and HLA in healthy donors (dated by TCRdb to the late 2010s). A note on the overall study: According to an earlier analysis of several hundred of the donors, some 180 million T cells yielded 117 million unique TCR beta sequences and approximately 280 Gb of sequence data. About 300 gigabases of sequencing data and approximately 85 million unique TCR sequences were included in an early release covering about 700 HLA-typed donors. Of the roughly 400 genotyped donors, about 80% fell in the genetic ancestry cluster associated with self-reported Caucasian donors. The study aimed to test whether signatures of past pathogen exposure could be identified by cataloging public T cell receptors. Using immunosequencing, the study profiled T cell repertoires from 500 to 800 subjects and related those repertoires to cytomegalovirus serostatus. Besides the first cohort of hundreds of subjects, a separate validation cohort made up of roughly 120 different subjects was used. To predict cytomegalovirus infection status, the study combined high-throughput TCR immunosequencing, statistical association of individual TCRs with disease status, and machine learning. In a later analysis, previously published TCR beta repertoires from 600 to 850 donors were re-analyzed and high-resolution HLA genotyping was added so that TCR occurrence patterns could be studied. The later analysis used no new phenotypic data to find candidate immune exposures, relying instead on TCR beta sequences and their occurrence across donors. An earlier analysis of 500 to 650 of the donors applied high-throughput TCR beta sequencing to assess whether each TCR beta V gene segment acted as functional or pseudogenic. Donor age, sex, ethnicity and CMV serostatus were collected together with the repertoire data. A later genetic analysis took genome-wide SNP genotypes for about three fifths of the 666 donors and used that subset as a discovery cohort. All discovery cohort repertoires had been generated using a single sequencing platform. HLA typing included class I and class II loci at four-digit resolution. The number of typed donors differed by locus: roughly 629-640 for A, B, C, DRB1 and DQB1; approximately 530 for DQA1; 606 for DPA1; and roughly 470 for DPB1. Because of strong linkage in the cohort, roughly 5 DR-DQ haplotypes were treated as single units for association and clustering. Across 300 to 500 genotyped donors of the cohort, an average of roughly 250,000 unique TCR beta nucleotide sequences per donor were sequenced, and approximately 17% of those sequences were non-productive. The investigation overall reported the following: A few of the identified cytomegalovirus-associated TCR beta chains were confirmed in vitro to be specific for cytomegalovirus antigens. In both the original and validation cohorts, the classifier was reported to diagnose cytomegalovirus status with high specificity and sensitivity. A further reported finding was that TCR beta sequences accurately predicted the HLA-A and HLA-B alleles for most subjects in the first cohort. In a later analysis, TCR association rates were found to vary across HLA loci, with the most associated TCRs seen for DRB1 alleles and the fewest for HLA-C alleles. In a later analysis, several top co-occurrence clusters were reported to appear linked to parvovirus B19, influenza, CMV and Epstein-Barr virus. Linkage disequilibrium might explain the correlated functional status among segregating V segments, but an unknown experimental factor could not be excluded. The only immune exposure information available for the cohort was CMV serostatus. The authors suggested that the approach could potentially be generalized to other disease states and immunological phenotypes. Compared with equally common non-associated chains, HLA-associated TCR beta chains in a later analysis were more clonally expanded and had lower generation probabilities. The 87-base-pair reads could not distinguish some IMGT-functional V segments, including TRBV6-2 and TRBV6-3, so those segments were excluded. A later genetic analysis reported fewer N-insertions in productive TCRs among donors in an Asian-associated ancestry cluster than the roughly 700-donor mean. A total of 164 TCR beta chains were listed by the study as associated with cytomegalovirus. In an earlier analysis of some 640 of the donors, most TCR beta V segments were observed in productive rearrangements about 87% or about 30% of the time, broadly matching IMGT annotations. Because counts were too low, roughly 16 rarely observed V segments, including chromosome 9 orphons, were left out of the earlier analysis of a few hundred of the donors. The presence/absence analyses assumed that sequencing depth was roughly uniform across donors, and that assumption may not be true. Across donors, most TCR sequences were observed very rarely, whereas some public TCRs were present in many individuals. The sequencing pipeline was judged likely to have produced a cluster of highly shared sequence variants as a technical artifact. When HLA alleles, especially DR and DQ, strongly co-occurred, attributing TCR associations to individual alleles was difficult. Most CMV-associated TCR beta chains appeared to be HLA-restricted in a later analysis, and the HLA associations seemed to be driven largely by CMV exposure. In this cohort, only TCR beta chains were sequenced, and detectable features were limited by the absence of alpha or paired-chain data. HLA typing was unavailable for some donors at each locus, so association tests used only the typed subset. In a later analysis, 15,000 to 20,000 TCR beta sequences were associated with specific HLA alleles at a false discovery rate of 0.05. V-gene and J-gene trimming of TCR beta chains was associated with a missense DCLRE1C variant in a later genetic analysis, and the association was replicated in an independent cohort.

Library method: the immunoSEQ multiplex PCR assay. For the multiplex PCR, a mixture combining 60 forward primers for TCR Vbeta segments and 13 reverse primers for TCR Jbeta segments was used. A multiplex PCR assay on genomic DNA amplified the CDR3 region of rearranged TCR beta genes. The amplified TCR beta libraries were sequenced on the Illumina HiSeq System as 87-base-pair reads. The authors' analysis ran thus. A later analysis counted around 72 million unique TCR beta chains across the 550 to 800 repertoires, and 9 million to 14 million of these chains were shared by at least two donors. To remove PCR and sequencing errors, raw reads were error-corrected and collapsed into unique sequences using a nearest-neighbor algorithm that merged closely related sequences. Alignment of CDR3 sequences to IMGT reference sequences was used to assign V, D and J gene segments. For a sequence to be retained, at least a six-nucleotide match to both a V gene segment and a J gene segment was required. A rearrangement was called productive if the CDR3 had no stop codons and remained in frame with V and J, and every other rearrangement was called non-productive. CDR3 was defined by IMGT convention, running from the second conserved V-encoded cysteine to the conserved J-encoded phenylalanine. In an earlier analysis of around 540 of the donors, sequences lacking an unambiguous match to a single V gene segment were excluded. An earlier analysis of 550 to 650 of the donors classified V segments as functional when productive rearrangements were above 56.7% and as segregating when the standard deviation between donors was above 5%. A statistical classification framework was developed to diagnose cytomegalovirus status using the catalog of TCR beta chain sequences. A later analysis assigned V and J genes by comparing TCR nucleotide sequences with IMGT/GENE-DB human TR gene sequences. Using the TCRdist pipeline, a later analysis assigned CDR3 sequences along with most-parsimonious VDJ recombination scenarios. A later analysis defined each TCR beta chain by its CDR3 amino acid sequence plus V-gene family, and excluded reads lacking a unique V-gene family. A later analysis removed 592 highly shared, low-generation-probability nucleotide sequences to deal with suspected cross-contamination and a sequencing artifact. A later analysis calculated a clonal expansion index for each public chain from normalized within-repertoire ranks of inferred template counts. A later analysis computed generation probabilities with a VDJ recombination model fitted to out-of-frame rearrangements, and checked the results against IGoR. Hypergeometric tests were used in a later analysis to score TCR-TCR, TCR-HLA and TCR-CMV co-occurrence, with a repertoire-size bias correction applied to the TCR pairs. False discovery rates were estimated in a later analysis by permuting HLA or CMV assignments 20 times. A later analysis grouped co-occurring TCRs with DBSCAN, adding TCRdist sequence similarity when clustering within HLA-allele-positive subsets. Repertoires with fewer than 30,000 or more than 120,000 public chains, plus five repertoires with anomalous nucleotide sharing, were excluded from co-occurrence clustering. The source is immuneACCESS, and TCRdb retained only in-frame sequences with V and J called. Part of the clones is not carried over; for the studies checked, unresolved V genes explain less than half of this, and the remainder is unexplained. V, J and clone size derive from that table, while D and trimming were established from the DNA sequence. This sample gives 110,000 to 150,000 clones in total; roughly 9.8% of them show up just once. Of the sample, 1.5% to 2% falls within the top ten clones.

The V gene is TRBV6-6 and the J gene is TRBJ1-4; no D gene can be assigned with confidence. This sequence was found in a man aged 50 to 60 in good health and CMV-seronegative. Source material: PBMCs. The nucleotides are TGTGCCAGCAGTTACGATCTACGAGGGGAAAAACTGTTTTTT. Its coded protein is CASSYDLRGEKLFF.